This T cell receptor (beta chain) was profiled in a study of T-cell memory formation after mild COVID-19. Looking at the study overall: The study found TCR clusters largely donor specific. Study-wide results and caveats: Prior to infection, memory already included some responding clones, suggesting cross-reactive memory joined.

This clonotype showed up just a few times. Its cognate antigen is unknown. MiXCR was run by TCRdb on the 5' RACE reads, yielding one entry per CDR3 protein. The repertoire includes roughly 160,000 distinct CDR3 sequences, under 15% of them detected once, and 2.5% to 3.5% sits in the top ten. This CDR3 comprises 15 residues. The V segment lost 3 bases and the J segment 0 bases; nucleotides outside the gene matches: 3. Germline CDR1 reads SGHRS; CDR2 reads YFSETQ. The TCR comes from a man younger than 30 who had mild COVID-19 (a few samples of this study predate the infection). Cell type and time point are not known. The chain couples TRBV5-1 to TRBJ2-3; TRBD1 matches 8 bases. What was sequenced was PBMCs or a T cell subset sorted from them (not recorded which). The CDR3 DNA reads as TGCGCCAGCAGCTCGGGGGACAGGAGCACAGATACGCAGTATTTT. This sequence encodes CASSSGDRSTDTQYF.